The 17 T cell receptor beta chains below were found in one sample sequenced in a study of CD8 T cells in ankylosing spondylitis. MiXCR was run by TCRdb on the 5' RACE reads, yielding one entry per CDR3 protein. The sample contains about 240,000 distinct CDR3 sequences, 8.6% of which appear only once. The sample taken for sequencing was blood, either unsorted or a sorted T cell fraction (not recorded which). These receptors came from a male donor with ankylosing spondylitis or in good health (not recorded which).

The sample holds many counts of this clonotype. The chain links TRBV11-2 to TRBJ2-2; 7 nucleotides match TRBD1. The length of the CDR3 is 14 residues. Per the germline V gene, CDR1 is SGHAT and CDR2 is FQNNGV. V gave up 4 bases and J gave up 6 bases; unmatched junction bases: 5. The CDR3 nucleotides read TGTGCCAGCAGCTCCTCCCAGGGGGCCGGGGAGCTGTTTTTT. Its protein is CASSSSQGAGELFF.

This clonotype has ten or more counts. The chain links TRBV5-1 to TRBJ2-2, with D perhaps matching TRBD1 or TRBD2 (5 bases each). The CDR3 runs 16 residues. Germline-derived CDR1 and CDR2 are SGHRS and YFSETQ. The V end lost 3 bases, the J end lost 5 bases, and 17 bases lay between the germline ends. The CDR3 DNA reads TGCGCCAGCAGCTCAGCAGGGATAAGAGGGACCGGGGAGCTGTTTTTT. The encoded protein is CASSSAGIRGTGELFF. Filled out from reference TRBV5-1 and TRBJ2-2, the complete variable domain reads KAGVTQTPRYLIKTRGQQVTLSCSPISGHRSVSWYQQTPGQGLQFLFEYFSETQRNKGNFPGRFSGRQFSNSRSEMNVSTLELGDSALYLCASSSAGIRGTGELFFGEGSRLTVL.

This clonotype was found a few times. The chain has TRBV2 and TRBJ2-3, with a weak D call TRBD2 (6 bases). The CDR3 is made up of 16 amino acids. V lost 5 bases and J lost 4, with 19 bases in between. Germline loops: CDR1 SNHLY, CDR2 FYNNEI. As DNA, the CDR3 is TGTGCCAGCAGTTCTCAACTAGCCGGTAGTTCAGATACGCAGTATTTT. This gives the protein CASSSQLAGSSDTQYF. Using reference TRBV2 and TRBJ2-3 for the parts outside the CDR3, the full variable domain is EPEVTQTPSHQVTQMGQEVILRCVPISNHLYFYWYRQILGQKVEFLVSFYNNEISEKSEIFDDQFSVERPDGSNFTLKIRSTKLEDSAMYFCASSSQLAGSSDTQYFGPGTRLTVL.

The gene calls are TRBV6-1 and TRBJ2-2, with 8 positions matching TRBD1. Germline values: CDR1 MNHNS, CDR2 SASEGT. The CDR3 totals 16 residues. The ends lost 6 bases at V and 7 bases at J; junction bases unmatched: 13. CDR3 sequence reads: CASSRQGNGIGGELFF. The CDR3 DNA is TGTGCCAGCAGCCGACAGGGGAATGGAATAGGCGGGGAGCTGTTTTTT.

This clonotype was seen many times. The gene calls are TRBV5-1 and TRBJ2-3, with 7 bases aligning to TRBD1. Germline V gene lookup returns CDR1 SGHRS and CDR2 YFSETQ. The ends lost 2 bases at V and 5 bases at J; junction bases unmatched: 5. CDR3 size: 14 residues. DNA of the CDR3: TGCGCCAGCAGCTTCGGACAGGCGGGAGATACGCAGTATTTT. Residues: CASSFGQAGDTQYF.

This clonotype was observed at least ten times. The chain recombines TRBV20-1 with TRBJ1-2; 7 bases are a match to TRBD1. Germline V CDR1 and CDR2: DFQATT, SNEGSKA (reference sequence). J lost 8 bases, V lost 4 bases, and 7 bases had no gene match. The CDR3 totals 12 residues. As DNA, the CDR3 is TGCAGTGCTACAGGGGGGAGTGGGGGCTACACCTTC. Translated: CSATGGSGGYTF.

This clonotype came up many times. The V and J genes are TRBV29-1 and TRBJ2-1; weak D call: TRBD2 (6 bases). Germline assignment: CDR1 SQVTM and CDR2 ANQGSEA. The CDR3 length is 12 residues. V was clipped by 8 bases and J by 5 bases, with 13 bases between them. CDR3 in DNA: TGCAGCCCCTCGGGAGTAAACAATGAGCAGTTCTTC. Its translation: CSPSGVNNEQFF.

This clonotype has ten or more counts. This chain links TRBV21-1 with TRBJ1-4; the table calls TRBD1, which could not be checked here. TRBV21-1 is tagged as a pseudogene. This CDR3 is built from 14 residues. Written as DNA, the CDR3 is TGTGCCAGCCGGGACGGACTAACTAATGAAAAACTGTTTTTT. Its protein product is CASRDGLTNEKLFF.

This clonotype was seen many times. CDR3 residues: CASSPETGGRNTEAFF. DNA for the CDR3: TGTGCCAGTAGTCCCGAGACAGGAGGTAGGAACACTGAAGCTTTCTTT. This chain connects TRBV19 to TRBJ1-1, with D perhaps TRBD1 (6 bases). V was clipped by 5 bases and J by 1 base, with 17 bases between them. The CDR3 sequence is 16 residues long. Germline V gene lookup returns CDR1 LNHDA and CDR2 SQIVND (reference sequence).

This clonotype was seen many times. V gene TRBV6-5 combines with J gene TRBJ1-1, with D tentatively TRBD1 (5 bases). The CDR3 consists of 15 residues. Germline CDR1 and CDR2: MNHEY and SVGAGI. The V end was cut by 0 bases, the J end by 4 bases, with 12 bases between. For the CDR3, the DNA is TGTGCCAGCAGTTACTCGTCGAGGGGAGTCACTGAAGCTTTCTTT. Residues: CASSYSSRGVTEAFF.

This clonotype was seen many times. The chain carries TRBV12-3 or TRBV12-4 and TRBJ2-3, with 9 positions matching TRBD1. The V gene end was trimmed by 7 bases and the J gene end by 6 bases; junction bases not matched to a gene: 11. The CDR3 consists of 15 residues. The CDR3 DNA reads TGTGCCAGCATTACGCCGGGACAGGGCCCGGATACGCAGTATTTT. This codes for CASITPGQGPDTQYF.

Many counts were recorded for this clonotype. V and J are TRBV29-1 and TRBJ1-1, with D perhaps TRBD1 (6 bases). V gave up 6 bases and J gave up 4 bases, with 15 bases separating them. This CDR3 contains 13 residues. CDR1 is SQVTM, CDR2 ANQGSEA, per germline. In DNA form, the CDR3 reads TGCAGCGTCATCGGGACAATAGGCACTGAAGCTTTCTTT. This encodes CSVIGTIGTEAFF.

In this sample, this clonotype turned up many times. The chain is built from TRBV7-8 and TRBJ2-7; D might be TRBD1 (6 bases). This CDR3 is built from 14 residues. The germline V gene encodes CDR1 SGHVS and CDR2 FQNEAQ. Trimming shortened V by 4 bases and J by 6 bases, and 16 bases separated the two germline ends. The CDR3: CASSSRTDNGEQYF. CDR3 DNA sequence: TGTGCCAGCAGCTCACGGACAGACAATGGCGAGCAGTACTTC.

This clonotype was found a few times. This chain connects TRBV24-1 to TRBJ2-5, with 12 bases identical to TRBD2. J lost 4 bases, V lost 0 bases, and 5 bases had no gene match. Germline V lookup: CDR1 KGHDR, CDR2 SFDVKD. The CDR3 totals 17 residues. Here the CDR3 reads CATSDLGPSGRGETQYF. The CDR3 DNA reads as TGTGCCACCAGTGATTTGGGGCCTAGCGGGAGGGGAGAGACCCAGTACTTC.

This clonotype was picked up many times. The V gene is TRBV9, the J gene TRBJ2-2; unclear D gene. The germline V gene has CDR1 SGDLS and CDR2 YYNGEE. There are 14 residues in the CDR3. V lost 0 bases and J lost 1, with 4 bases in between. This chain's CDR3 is CASSVGGNTGELFF. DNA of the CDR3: TGTGCCAGCAGCGTAGGAGGGAACACCGGGGAGCTGTTTTTT. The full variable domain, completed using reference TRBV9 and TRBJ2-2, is DSGVTQTPKHLITATGQRVTLRCSPRSGDLSVYWYQQSLDQGLQFLIQYYNGEERAKGNILERFSAQQFPDLHSELNLSSLELGDSALYFCASSVGGNTGELFFGEGSRLTVL.

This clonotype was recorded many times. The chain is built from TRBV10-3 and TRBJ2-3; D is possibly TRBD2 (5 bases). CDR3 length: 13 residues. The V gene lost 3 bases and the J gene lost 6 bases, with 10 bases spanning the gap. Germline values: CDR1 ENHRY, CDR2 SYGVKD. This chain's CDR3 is CAISEFSEDTQYF. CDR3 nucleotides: TGTGCCATCAGTGAATTTAGCGAGGATACGCAGTATTTT.

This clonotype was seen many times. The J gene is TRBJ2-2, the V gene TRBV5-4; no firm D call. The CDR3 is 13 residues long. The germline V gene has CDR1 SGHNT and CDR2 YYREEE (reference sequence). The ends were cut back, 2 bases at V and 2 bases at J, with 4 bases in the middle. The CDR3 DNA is TGTGCCAGCAGCTTCGACAACACCGGGGAGCTGTTTTTT. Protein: CASSFDNTGELFF.